This T cell receptor (beta chain) originates from a study of shared clonotypes between healthy human individuals. Overall study results and limits: Naive CD4 clonotype sharing across four donors was approximately 5%.

J gave up 3 bases and V 1 base, and 5 bases lay outside the gene matches. Germline V CDR1 and CDR2: SGHNT, YYREEE (reference sequence). This CDR3 comprises 16 residues. Libraries were prepared by immunoSEQ multiplex PCR; TCRdb keeps only in-frame clonotypes and omits some of them. The data show some 2.1 million clones, 85% to 95% seen once. With respect to this clone: What it binds is not known.

The gene calls are TRBV5-4 and TRBJ2-3; 10 bases fit TRBD2. The sample was naive CD4+ T cells sorted from blood. As for subset: CD45RA+ positively selected. The clonotype originates from a man aged 18-30 years in good health. The CDR3 spells CASSLSGRADTDTQYF. The CDR3 DNA is TGTGCCAGCAGCTTGAGCGGGAGGGCCGATACAGATACGCAGTATTTT.